This T cell receptor (beta chain) was captured by sequencing in a study of CD8 T cells in ankylosing spondylitis. The length of the CDR3 is 12 residues. Deletions cut 0 bases from V and 7 bases from J, with 9 bases between. Looked up from germline, CDR1 is GTSNPN and CDR2 is SVGIG (reference sequence). The TCR beta libraries were generated through quantitative 5'-RACE incorporating molecular barcodes. TCRdb fed the 5' RACE reads into MiXCR, producing one record per CDR3 protein. The table has 69,000 or so distinct CDR3 sequences, under 5.5% seen once. This clonotype was found many times. Its antigen is not known. Study results and limitations: A motif of eight or nine highly homologous TCR beta variants was seen as apparently characteristic of ankylosing spondylitis blood. Disease-associated clonotypes exhibited CD8+ identity and were relatively infrequent in peripheral blood.

The receptor comes from a male donor with ankylosing spondylitis or in good health (not recorded which). The V call is TRBV30, the J call TRBJ1-1; D might be TRBD1 (5 bases). The sample comprised blood, either unsorted or a sorted T cell fraction (not recorded which). Here the CDR3 DNA reads TGTGCCTGGAGTGTAGGGGTCCTTGAAGCTTTCTTT. It translates to CAWSVGVLEAFF.